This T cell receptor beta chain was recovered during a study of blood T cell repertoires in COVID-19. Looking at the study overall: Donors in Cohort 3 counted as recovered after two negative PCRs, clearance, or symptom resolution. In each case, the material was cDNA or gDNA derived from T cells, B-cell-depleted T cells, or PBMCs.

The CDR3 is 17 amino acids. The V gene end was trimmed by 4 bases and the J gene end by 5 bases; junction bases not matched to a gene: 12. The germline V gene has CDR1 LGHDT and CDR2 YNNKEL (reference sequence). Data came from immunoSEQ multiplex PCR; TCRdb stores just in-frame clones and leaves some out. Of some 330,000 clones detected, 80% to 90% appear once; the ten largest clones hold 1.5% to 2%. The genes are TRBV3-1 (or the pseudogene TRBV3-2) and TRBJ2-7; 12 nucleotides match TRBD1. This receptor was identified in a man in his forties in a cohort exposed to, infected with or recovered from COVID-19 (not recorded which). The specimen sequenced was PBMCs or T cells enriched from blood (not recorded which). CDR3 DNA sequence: TGTGCCAGCAGCCGAGAATTGTCCGGGACAGGGGGCCACGAGCAGTACTTC. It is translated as CASSRELSGTGGHEQYF.